This T cell receptor beta chain was observed in a study of T cells in Graves' hyperthyroidism and ophthalmopathy. There were TCR beta CDR3 regions amplified from RNA transcripts. First-round RT-PCR with HTBI primers amplified the TCR CDR3 region. TCRdb re-analysed the multiplex PCR reads in MiXCR, keeping a single row per CDR3 protein. The data show around 290,000 distinct CDR3 sequences, 15% to 20% seen once. Trimming at V came to 1 base and at J to 1 base, leaving 1 base not matched to a gene. The CDR3 loop spans 16 amino acids. The germline V gene has CDR1 SGHRS and CDR2 YFSETQ. As regards this clonotype: The antigen is unknown.

Notes on the study in general: Most expanded thyroid clonotypes above 0.001 also appeared in blood. By a 13 V-J model, ophthalmopathy was set apart from stable hyperthyroidism.

This TCR was sampled from a woman aged 55 to 70 with Graves' ophthalmopathy. Sequences were obtained from blood. V and J are TRBV5-1 and TRBJ2-2; 10 nucleotides line up with TRBD2. DNA of the CDR3: TGCGCCAGCAGCTTGCCTAGCGGGGGGAACACCGGGGAGCTGTTTTTT. Amino acids: CASSLPSGGNTGELFF.